The 24 T cell receptor beta chains listed next were all sequenced from one sample in a study of shared clonotypes between healthy human individuals. Sequencing was performed with immunoSEQ multiplex PCR; in TCRdb, only in-frame clones are kept and a portion is missing. The sample holds roughly 120,000 clones, about 62% seen once. The sample taken for sequencing was memory CD8+ T cells sorted from blood. The subset is: CD45RO+ cells pooled with CCR7-negative TemRA cells. These receptors were taken from a woman aged 25 to 39 in good health.

This chain joins TRBV28 and TRBJ2-7; D is possibly TRBD2 (6 bases). CDR1 and CDR2 (germline): MDHEN, SYDVKM. The ends were cut back, 3 bases at V and 0 bases at J, with 15 bases in the middle. The CDR3 totals 16 residues. This CDR3 is CASSFPLAEASYEQYF. The CDR3 DNA sequence: TGTGCCAGCAGTTTCCCTTTAGCGGAAGCCTCCTACGAGCAGTACTTC. The full variable domain, its missing parts supplied by reference TRBV28 and TRBJ2-7, is DVKVTQSSRYLVKRTGEKVFLECVQDMDHENMFWYRQDPGLGLRLIYFSYDVKMKEKGDIPEGYSVSREKKERFSLILESASTNQTSMYLCASSFPLAEASYEQYFGPGTRLTVT.

The chain uses TRBV5-5 and TRBJ1-2, with TRBD1 as a possible D gene (6 bases). Germline loops: CDR1 SGHKS, CDR2 YYEKEE (reference sequence). The CDR3 runs 13 residues. Trimming left V 9 bases short and J 3 bases short, with 15 bases between. CDR3 bases: TGTGCCACCGCTCACAGGGATTACTATGGCTACACCTTC. Translated: CATAHRDYYGYTF.

The CDR3 nucleotides read TGTGCCATCAGTGATCAGATCTCCTACGAGCAGTACTTC. Its translation: CAISDQISYEQYF. The J gene is TRBJ2-7, the V gene TRBV10-3; no clear D. There are 13 residues in the CDR3. With 3 bases removed from V and 0 bases from J, the gap between germline ends came to 6 bases. The germline V gene has CDR1 ENHRY and CDR2 SYGVKD.

This clone was detected once. V and J are TRBV2 and TRBJ1-2; tentative D call: TRBD1 (6 bases). The germline CDR1 and CDR2 sequences are SNHLY and FYNNEI. This CDR3 is built from 15 residues. V lost 4 bases and J 3 bases, leaving 15 bases between the germline ends. In DNA form, the CDR3 reads TGTGCCAGCAGTGTCGGTAGGGGGTCTCACTATGGCTACACCTTC. Amino acid sequence: CASSVGRGSHYGYTF.

The J gene is TRBJ2-3, the V gene TRBV28, with a possible D match to TRBD2 (6 bases). The CDR3 spans 16 residues. The V end was cut by 6 bases, the J end by 2 bases, with 18 bases between. The V gene's germline CDR1 is MDHEN and CDR2 SYDVKM. CDR3 loop: CASRAPSDSFTDTQYF. The CDR3 nucleotides read TGTGCCAGCAGGGCGCCTAGCGACTCGTTCACAGATACGCAGTATTTT.

The rearrangement joins TRBV5-6 to TRBJ2-2; TRBD1 agrees at 7 bases. Germline CDR1 reads SGHDT; CDR2 reads YYEEEE. The junction had 8 bases not matched to a gene; V was cut back by 2 bases and J by 4 bases. This CDR3 has 16 amino acids. DNA of the CDR3: TGTGCCAGCAGCTTTAGGGGACAGAGTCTCACCGGGGAGCTGTTTTTT. It yields the protein CASSFRGQSLTGELFF.

With respect to this clone: Other DNA sequences within the sample encode an identical CDR3. CDR3: CASSTSWGTEAFF. DNA of the CDR3: TGTGCCAGCAGCACTAGTTGGGGTACTGAAGCTTTCTTT. This chain uses TRBV9 with TRBJ1-1; no firm D call. V lost 4 bases and J lost 5, with 12 bases in between. The CDR3 sequence is 13 residues long. Germline V gives CDR1 SGDLS, CDR2 YYNGEE.

This rearrangement joins TRBV30 to TRBJ2-1; 11 bases align to TRBD2. J gave up 8 bases and V 0 bases, and 6 bases lay outside the gene matches. The CDR3 extends over 15 amino acids. The germline V gene has CDR1 GTSNPN and CDR2 SVGIG (reference sequence). The CDR3, as DNA: TGTGCCTGGAGTGTGGTACTAGCGGGAGCCTATGAGCAGTTCTTC. Its translation is CAWSVVLAGAYEQFF.

With respect to this clone: The identical CDR3 is also encoded by other nucleotide sequences in the sample. CDR3 DNA: TGTGCCAGCAGCGTCCGGGACAGTCCCTACGAGCAGTACTTC. Translating gives CASSVRDSPYEQYF. The chain recombines TRBV5-6 with TRBJ2-7, with 7 bases lining up with TRBD1. With V trimmed by 4 bases and J by 2 bases, 6 bases remained unmatched. Germline V gene lookup returns CDR1 SGHDT and CDR2 YYEEEE. CDR3 length: 14 amino acids.

The V call is TRBV5-1, the J call TRBJ2-1, with D maybe TRBD1 (6 bases). Trimming left V 6 bases short and J 0 bases short, with 13 bases between. The CDR3 runs to 15 residues. In germline, CDR1 is SGHRS, CDR2 YFSETQ. The CDR3: CASKQGYPSYNEQFF. CDR3 nucleotides: TGCGCCAGCAAACAGGGCTATCCCTCCTACAATGAGCAGTTCTTC.

The V call is TRBV9, the J call TRBJ2-5, with TRBD1 matching over 9 bases. This CDR3 region has 16 residues. CDR1 SGDLS and CDR2 YYNGEE come from the germline V gene. The V and J ends lost 3 bases and 5 bases, in that order; junction bases with no gene match: 11. The CDR3 is CASSGWGQGGSETQYF. The CDR3 DNA follows: TGTGCCAGCAGCGGCTGGGGACAGGGAGGTTCGGAGACCCAGTACTTC.

This clone was detected a few times. The chain combines TRBV5-1 with TRBJ1-1, with 7 bases that match TRBD1. The ends lost 3 bases at V and 3 bases at J; junction bases unmatched: 2. Germline lookup yields CDR1 SGHRS and CDR2 YFSETQ. The CDR3 contains 13 residues. In DNA, the CDR3 is TGCGCCAGCAGCTCAGACAGGGACACTGAAGCTTTCTTT. It translates to CASSSDRDTEAFF.

Only a few counts were recorded for this clone. The chain carries TRBV7-3 and TRBJ2-2; the match to TRBD2 covers 11 bases. With 1 base clipped from V and 6 bases from J, the junction kept 4 bases outside the gene matches. The CDR3 length is 16 residues. The germline gives CDR1 SGHTA, CDR2 FQGTGA. CDR3 sequence reads: CASSLRGLAVSGELFF. DNA of the CDR3: TGTGCCAGCAGCTTAAGGGGACTAGCGGTATCCGGGGAGCTGTTTTTT.

The chain has TRBV29-1 and TRBJ2-3; D ambiguous. In germline, CDR1 is SQVTM, CDR2 ANQGSEA. The CDR3 is made up of 14 amino acids. Trimming shortened V by 2 bases and J by 0 bases, and 9 bases separated the two germline ends. DNA of the CDR3: TGCAGCGTTGAAAGGAGTTCTAGCACAGATACGCAGTATTTT. Its protein is CSVERSSSTDTQYF.

The chain employs TRBV19 and TRBJ2-1; D unresolved. With 7 bases removed from V and 15 bases from J, the gap between germline ends came to 16 bases. Germline V gene sequence: CDR1 LNHDA, CDR2 SQIVND (reference sequence). This CDR3 spans 11 amino acids. For the CDR3, the DNA is TGTGCCAGTAAGGATAAGCGCGGCCTGTTCTTC. Its protein product is CASKDKRGLFF.

A few counts support this clone. V and J are TRBV6-1 and TRBJ2-7, with a possible D match to TRBD1 (6 bases). CDR1 and CDR2 (germline): MNHNS, SASEGT. V was cut by 8 bases and J by 2 bases, with 13 bases left in between. The CDR3 covers 13 residues. CDR3 nucleotide sequence: TGTGCCAGCGAAAGACAGGAGACCTACGAGCAGTACTTC. Translated, it gives CASERQETYEQYF.

The chain recombines TRBV15 with TRBJ2-5; TRBD2 matches 10 bases. The CDR3 is made up of 15 amino acids. With V trimmed by 4 bases and J by 2 bases, 4 bases remained unmatched. Germline assignment: CDR1 LNHNV and CDR2 YYDKDF (reference sequence). In nucleotides, the CDR3 is TGTGCCACCAGCACCGGACTAGCGGATCAAGAGACCCAGTACTTC. Translation: CATSTGLADQETQYF.

The gene calls are TRBV21-1 and TRBJ1-1; the table's TRBD1 call for D was not verified on the DNA. TRBV21-1 is a pseudogene locus. The CDR3 is 12 residues long. The CDR3 region is CASRRRNTEAFF. The CDR3, as DNA: TGTGCCAGCAGACGCAGGAACACTGAAGCTTTCTTT.

This clone was seen at least ten times. V gene TRBV28 combines with J gene TRBJ2-7, with a possible D match to TRBD2 (5 bases). Germline V lookup: CDR1 MDHEN, CDR2 SYDVKM. The length of the CDR3 is 12 residues. V lost 4 bases and J 3 bases, leaving 7 bases between the germline ends. The CDR3 nucleotides read TGTGCCAGCAGTTGGCGGGTCTACGAGCAGTACTTC. Amino acid sequence: CASSWRVYEQYF.

The chain is built from TRBV7-9 and TRBJ2-5; no reliable D call. The end of the DNA aligns better with TRBJ2-7, so the J call may be wrong. The CDR3 is 12 residues long. Germline loops: CDR1 SEHNR, CDR2 FQNEAQ (reference sequence). The CDR3 spells CASSLGTSEQYF. The CDR3 nucleotides are TGTGCCAGCAGCTTAGGGACCTCCGAGCAGTACTTC.

The gene calls are TRBV2 and TRBJ2-7; no clear D gene. Germline CDR1 reads SNHLY; CDR2 reads FYNNEI. V dropped 2 bases and J dropped 4 bases, with 6 bases sitting between them. This CDR3 is 12 amino acids long. This CDR3 reads CASSETRYEQYF. The CDR3 coding sequence is TGTGCCAGCAGTGAAACCAGATACGAGCAGTACTTC.

J is TRBJ1-2 and V is TRBV5-6, with 8 bases that match TRBD1. V shed 0 bases, J shed 5 bases, and the junction held 12 bases outside the gene matches. This CDR3 region has 17 residues. Per germline, CDR1 SGHDT and CDR2 YYEEEE. This CDR3 reads CASSLDNLGTGRYGYTF. The CDR3 bases are TGTGCCAGCAGCTTGGATAATCTCGGGACAGGACGTTATGGCTACACCTTC.

This clone has only one observation. This rearrangement joins TRBV5-6 to TRBJ1-2, with a possible D match to TRBD1 (5 bases). V was shortened by 2 bases and J by 2 bases, with 10 bases between the two germline ends. The CDR3 consists of 14 residues. Looked up from germline, CDR1 is SGHDT and CDR2 is YYEEEE. The chain's CDR3 is CASSFGTGNYGYTF. As DNA, the CDR3 is TGTGCCAGCAGCTTTGGGACGGGGAACTATGGCTACACCTTC.

V and J are TRBV18 and TRBJ2-7; D is unresolved. The CDR3 totals 12 residues. Germline CDR1 and CDR2: KGHSH and LQKENI. The V gene lost 6 bases and the J gene lost 3 bases, with 9 bases spanning the gap. In nucleotides, the CDR3 is TGTGCCAGCTCGATAGTACACTACGAGCAGTACTTC. Amino acids: CASSIVHYEQYF.